The table lists the clone carrying this TCR beta chain with a few counts. The TCR alpha and TCR beta cDNA libraries, bearing sample barcodes and UMIs, were generated by 5'RACE using constant-segment primers. TCRdb passed the 5' RACE reads through MiXCR, listing each CDR3 protein once. The sample lists over 300,000 distinct CDR3 sequences; 20% to 25% were seen once. These data come from a study of T-cell memory formation after mild COVID-19. For the study at large: TCR clusters mostly belonged to single donors.

The germline gives CDR1 KGHDR, CDR2 SFDVKD. The CDR3 has 14 residues. V lost 5 bases, J lost 7 bases, and 8 bases stayed unmatched. The source is a man aged 18 to 29 who had mild COVID-19 (a few samples of this study predate the infection). Cell type and time point are not known. The gene calls are TRBV24-1 and TRBJ2-3; 7 nucleotides align to TRBD1. Sequencing input: PBMCs or a T cell subset sorted from them (not recorded which). The CDR3 DNA reads TGTGCCACCAGTGGCCCGACAGGGCCTAATACGCAGTATTTT. It codes for CATSGPTGPNTQYF.